This TCR beta chain derives from a study of blood T cell repertoires in COVID-19. Study in general: Some COVID-19 samples were acute and others convalescent; all came from the United States, Italy and Spain. In each case, the material was cDNA or gDNA derived from T cells, B-cell-depleted T cells, or PBMCs.

Original processing notes: Reference gene primers were amplified, and this amplification served to estimate nucleated cell counts. This table comes from immunoSEQ multiplex PCR, and its TCRdb copy is limited to in-frame clones, with some not included. Clone size and V and J calls were adopted from that table, with D and trimming inferred from the DNA. Here the sample spans approximately 30,000 clones, 76% being singletons. Germline V gives CDR1 SGHTA, CDR2 FQGTGA. Trimming stripped 4 bases from V and 3 bases from J, with 12 bases between. The CDR3 consists of 14 residues. The sequenced sample consisted of peripheral blood. This TCR was sampled from a man in his 70s with acute or convalescent COVID-19. The chain joins TRBV7-3 to TRBJ1-1, with TRBD1 as a possible D gene (6 bases). CDR3 sequence reads: CASSSQGRDTEAFF. DNA for the CDR3: TGTGCCAGCAGCTCACAGGGAAGGGACACTGAAGCTTTCTTT.